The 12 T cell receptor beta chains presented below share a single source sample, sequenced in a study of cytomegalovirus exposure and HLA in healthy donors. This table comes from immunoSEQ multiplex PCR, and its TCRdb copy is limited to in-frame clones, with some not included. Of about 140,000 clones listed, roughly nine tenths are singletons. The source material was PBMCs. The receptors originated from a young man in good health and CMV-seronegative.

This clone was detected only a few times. In DNA form, the CDR3 reads TGTGCCAGCAGTGCCGTACAGGGGGGTCAAACTGAAGCTTTCTTT. Amino acid sequence: CASSAVQGGQTEAFF. The chain has TRBV6-1 and TRBJ1-1; TRBD1 aligns across 8 bases. This CDR3 is 15 amino acids long. Trimming took 4 bases from V and 5 from J; bases not matched to a gene: 9. Germline V CDR1 and CDR2: MNHNS, SASEGT.

The CDR3 spells CSVSGSGDKNIQYF. The CDR3 coding sequence is TGCAGCGTTAGCGGGAGCGGAGACAAAAACATTCAGTACTTC. The chain uses TRBV29-1 and TRBJ2-4, with 8 bases matching TRBD2. Looked up from germline, CDR1 is SQVTM and CDR2 is ANQGSEA. The CDR3 spans 14 residues. V gave up 5 bases and J gave up 3 bases; unmatched junction bases: 6.

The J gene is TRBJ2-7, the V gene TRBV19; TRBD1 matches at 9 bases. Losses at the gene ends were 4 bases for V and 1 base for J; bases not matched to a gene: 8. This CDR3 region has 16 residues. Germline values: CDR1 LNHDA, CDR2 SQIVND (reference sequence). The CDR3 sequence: CASSTAGTGNSYEQYF. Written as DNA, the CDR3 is TGTGCCAGTAGTACTGCCGGGACAGGGAATTCCTACGAGCAGTACTTC.

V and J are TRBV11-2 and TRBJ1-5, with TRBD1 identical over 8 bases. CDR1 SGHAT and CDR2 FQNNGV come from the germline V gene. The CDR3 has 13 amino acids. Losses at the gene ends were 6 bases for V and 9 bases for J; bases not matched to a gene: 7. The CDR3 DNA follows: TGTGCCAGCAGTCCTCAGGGGGCTGCGCCCCAGCATTTT. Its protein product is CASSPQGAAPQHF.

The CDR3 DNA reads TGTGCCAGCAGGTCAGGACAGACCCCCTACAATGAGCAGTTCTTC. Protein product: CASRSGQTPYNEQFF. The chain joins TRBV7-2 to TRBJ2-1; D may be TRBD1 (6 bases). The V gene lost 6 bases and the J gene lost 2 bases, with 14 bases spanning the gap. The CDR3 loop spans 15 amino acids. CDR1 and CDR2 (germline): SGHTA, FQGNSA.

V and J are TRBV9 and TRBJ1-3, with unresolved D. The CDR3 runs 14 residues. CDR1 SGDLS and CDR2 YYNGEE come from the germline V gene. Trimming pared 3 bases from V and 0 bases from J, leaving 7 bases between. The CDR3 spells CASSERISGNTIYF. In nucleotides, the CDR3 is TGTGCCAGCAGCGAGCGGATCTCTGGAAACACCATATATTTT.

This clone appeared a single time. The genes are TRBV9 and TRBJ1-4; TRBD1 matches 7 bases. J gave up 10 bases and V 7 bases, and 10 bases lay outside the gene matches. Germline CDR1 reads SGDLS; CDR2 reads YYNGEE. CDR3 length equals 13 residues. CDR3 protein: CASRQGKGGKLFF. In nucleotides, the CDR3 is TGTGCCAGCCGACAGGGCAAGGGTGGAAAACTGTTTTTT. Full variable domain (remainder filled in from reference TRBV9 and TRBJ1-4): DSGVTQTPKHLITATGQRVTLRCSPRSGDLSVYWYQQSLDQGLQFLIQYYNGEERAKGNILERFSAQQFPDLHSELNLSSLELGDSALYFCASRQGKGGKLFFGSGTQLSVL.

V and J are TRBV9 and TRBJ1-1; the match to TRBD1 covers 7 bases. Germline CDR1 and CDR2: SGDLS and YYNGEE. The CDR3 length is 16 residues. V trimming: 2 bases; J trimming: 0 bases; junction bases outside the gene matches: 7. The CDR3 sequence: CASSVPRQGMNTEAFF. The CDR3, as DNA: TGTGCCAGCAGCGTGCCAAGACAGGGAATGAACACTGAAGCTTTCTTT.

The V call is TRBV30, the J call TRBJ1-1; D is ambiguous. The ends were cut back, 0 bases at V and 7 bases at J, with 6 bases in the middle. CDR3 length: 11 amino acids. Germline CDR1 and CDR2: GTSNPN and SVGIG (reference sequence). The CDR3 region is CAWSVRDEAFF. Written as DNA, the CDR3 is TGTGCCTGGAGTGTACGGGATGAAGCTTTCTTT.

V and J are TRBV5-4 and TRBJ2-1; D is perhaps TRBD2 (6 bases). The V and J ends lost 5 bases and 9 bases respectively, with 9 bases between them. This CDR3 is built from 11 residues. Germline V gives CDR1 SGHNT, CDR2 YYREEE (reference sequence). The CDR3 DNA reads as TGTGCCAGCAGACTGGGGGGTGAGCAGTTCTTC. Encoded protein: CASRLGGEQFF.

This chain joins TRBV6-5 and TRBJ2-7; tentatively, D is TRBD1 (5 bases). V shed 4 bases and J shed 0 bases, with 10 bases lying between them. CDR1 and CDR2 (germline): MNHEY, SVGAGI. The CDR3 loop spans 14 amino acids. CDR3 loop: CASSSQGHSYEQYF. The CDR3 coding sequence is TGTGCCAGCAGTTCCCAGGGCCACTCCTACGAGCAGTACTTC.

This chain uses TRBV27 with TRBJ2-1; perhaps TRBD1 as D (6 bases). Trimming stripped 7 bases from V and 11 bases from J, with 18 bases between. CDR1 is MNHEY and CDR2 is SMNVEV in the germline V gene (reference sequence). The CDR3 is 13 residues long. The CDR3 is CASTPQQGRKQFF. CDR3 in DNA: TGTGCCAGCACTCCGCAACAGGGTAGAAAGCAGTTCTTC.